These T cell receptor beta chains were read from a single sample in a study of blood T cells in healthy people across ages. TCRdb reanalysed the 5' RACE reads using MiXCR and keeps one entry per CDR3 protein. The data show 650,000 to 1,000,000 distinct CDR3 sequences, with about 47% seen just once and roughly 18% held by the top ten. The sequenced material came from blood. The receptors were gathered from a man older than 75 in good health. The CDR3 runs from the conserved cysteine through the conserved F or W. The order of the fields is CDR3 length, J gene, clone size, D gene, V gene, CDR3 protein, CDR3 DNA. D genes are given only for firm matches. Only part of the rows carry a size: once, few, many, or a class if the clone is expanded.

13,TRBJ2-5,few,NA,TRBV27,CASSGTYQETQYF,TGTGCCAGCAGTGGGACTTACCAAGAGACCCAGTACTTC
15,TRBJ2-2,few,NA,TRBV11-2,CASSLPGWGTGELFF,TGTGCCAGCAGCTTACCGGGGTGGGGCACCGGGGAGCTGTTTTTT
15,TRBJ2-1,NA,NA,TRBV3-1,CASSQGVGGTSRQFF,TGTGCCAGCAGCCAAGGAGTCGGGGGGACATCGAGGCAGTTCTTC
20,TRBJ2-4,NA,TRBD2,TRBV7-2,CASSFDAYSGRATGKNIQYF,TGTGCCAGCAGCTTTGACGCCTATAGCGGGAGGGCCACGGGCAAAAACATTCAGTACTTC
16,TRBJ2-1,NA,NA,TRBV5-1,CASSLASRGWNNEQFF,TGCGCCAGCAGCTTGGCCTCCCGGGGGTGGAACAATGAGCAGTTCTTC
15,TRBJ1-2,NA,NA,TRBV7-9,CASSLGRSMFYGYTF,TGTGCCAGCAGCTTAGGCAGATCCATGTTCTATGGCTACACCTTC
15,TRBJ2-1,many,TRBD1,TRBV10-3,CAISELQGAHNEQFF,TGTGCCATCAGTGAGCTTCAGGGGGCTCACAATGAGCAGTTCTTC
16,TRBJ2-3,NA,TRBD2,TRBV7-2,CSSSTRTSGRVDTQYF,TGTTCCAGCAGCACACGGACTAGCGGGAGGGTGGATACGCAGTATTTT
16,TRBJ2-1,NA,TRBD2,TRBV24-1,CATSDSLAGVGNEQFF,TGTGCCACCAGTGATTCACTAGCGGGAGTTGGCAATGAGCAGTTCTTC
15,TRBJ1-5,NA,TRBD1,TRBV27,CASSWDSTFNQPQHF,TGTGCCAGCAGTTGGGACAGTACTTTTAATCAGCCCCAGCATTTT
12,TRBJ1-6,NA,NA,TRBV12-3/TRBV12-4,CASSTRVSPLHF,TGTGCCAGCAGTACCAGGGTTTCACCCCTCCACTTT
16,TRBJ2-3,few,NA,TRBV24-1,CATSAGDTPRADTQYF,TGTGCCACCAGTGCCGGAGACACACCCAGGGCAGATACGCAGTATTTT
13,TRBJ2-7,NA,NA,TRBV29-1,CSAEGQAPYEQYF,TGCAGCGCCGAGGGGCAGGCCCCCTACGAGCAGTACTTC
17,TRBJ2-3,many,TRBD1,TRBV15,CATSRTGTGLSTDTQYF,TGTGCCACCAGCAGAACCGGGACAGGGCTCAGCACAGATACGCAGTATTTT
15,TRBJ2-7,NA,NA,TRBV27,CASMRAGKSYNEQYF,TGTGCCAGCATGAGAGCAGGGAAATCCTACAATGAGCAGTACTTC